Ten or more counts support the clone carrying this T cell receptor beta chain. As yet, its antigen is unknown. The sample originates from a study of blood T cells in healthy people across ages. Study results and caveats: Estimated diversity, derived from one million T cells, was regarded as an underestimate. CMV infection status of these donors was not known.

A second roughly 6 to 11 cycle PCR used barcoded and J-beta primers. One entry per CDR3 protein, called by TCRdb with MiXCR from the 5' RACE reads. This table holds around 1,000,000 distinct CDR3 sequences, under 40% found once. CDR1 MNHEY and CDR2 SMNVEV come from the germline V gene (reference sequence). The CDR3 loop spans 16 amino acids. Trimming stripped 4 bases from V and 0 bases from J, with 15 bases between. Caucasian individuals from Russia who were healthy and aged about 6 to 90 acted as donors. This sequence originates from a man aged 18 to 30 in good health. The rearrangement joins TRBV27 to TRBJ2-5; D might be TRBD1 or TRBD2, each matching 5 bases. The sequencing input was blood. Written as DNA, the CDR3 is TGTGCCAGCAGTTCCCGGGACCGCCTGTACCAAGAGACCCAGTACTTC. This codes for CASSSRDRLYQETQYF.